Listed here are 31 T cell receptor beta chains from one sample, sequenced in a study of CD8 T cells in Susac syndrome. RNA was extracted with the RNeasy kit, and a quantity of 0.5 to 1 ug was reverse transcribed using random hexamers. MiXCR, run by TCRdb on the immunoSEQ multiplex PCR reads, gives a single entry per CDR3 protein. The table includes some 160,000 distinct CDR3 sequences, roughly 94% detected once. The material sequenced was CD4+ T cells from PBMCs. The receptors originated from a human donor with Susac syndrome.

This chain uses TRBV3-1 with TRBJ1-1; D is unresolved. Trimming stripped 8 bases from V and 0 bases from J, with 13 bases between. There are 14 residues in the CDR3. Per germline, CDR1 LGHDT and CDR2 YNNKEL (reference sequence). The CDR3 spells CASGSRSMNTEAFF. In nucleotides, the CDR3 is TGTGCCAGCGGATCCAGAAGCATGAACACTGAAGCTTTCTTT. Supplemented by reference TRBV3-1 and TRBJ1-1, the full variable domain reads DTAVSQTPKYLVTQMGNDKSIKCEQNLGHDTMYWYKQDSKKFLKIMFSYNNKELIINETVPNRFSPKSPDKAHLNLHINSLELGDSAVYFCASGSRSMNTEAFFGQGTRLTVV.

The chain joins TRBV6-6 to TRBJ1-2, with D unclear. This CDR3 has 14 amino acids. The ends were cut back, 7 bases at V and 4 bases at J, with 16 bases in the middle. From germline, CDR1 is MNHNY and CDR2 SVGAGI (reference sequence). The CDR3 DNA reads TGTGCCAGCATTAACTCTGGCAGCCGCTATGGCTACACCTTC. It yields the protein CASINSGSRYGYTF.

The rearrangement joins TRBV2 to TRBJ1-1, with D unclear. CDR1 and CDR2 from the germline V gene are SNHLY and FYNNEI. The CDR3 is made up of 12 amino acids. V shed 6 bases and J shed 9 bases, with 14 bases lying between them. In DNA form, the CDR3 reads TGTGCCAGCAGCGACCGGGCCTTTAAAGCTTTCTTT. Protein: CASSDRAFKAFF.

The chain links TRBV14 to TRBJ1-1; D is perhaps TRBD1 (6 bases). Trimming took off 7 bases at V and 6 bases at J, with 18 bases between the two ends. This CDR3 comprises 14 residues. Germline CDR1 and CDR2: SGHDN and FVKESK. DNA of the CDR3: TGTGCCAGCAATGAGGCAGGGGCTACACCTGAAGCTTTCTTT. It encodes CASNEAGATPEAFF.

This clonotype was seen just once. This rearrangement joins TRBV5-4 to TRBJ2-3; the match to TRBD1 covers 11 bases. CDR1 is SGHNT, CDR2 YYREEE, per germline (reference sequence). V lost 4 bases, J lost 5 bases, and 6 bases stayed unmatched. The CDR3 runs 15 residues. DNA for the CDR3: TGTGCCAGCAGCAGAGGACAGGGGGCGGGAGATACGCAGTATTTT. Its protein is CASSRGQGAGDTQYF.

The chain has TRBV6-1 and TRBJ2-7; TRBD2 matches at 7 bases. The germline V gene encodes CDR1 MNHNS and CDR2 SASEGT. V dropped 5 bases and J dropped 5; count of bases not matched to a gene: 9. The CDR3 sequence is 14 residues long. For the CDR3, the DNA is TGTGCCAGCAGTCTCAGGGCGGGAGAGAACGAGCAGTACTTC. Protein: CASSLRAGENEQYF.

This chain connects TRBV20-1 to TRBJ2-7; possibly TRBD1 or TRBD2 for D (6 bases each). Germline V gene lookup returns CDR1 DFQATT and CDR2 SNEGSKA (reference sequence). The CDR3 is 13 amino acids. The V end was cut by 2 bases, the J end by 5 bases, with 13 bases between. CDR3 DNA: TGCAGTGCTAGACGTGGGGGGCCCGACGAGCAGTACTTC. Translated: CSARRGGPDEQYF.

The gene calls are TRBV7-9 and TRBJ2-5; D might be TRBD1 (6 bases). V lost 5 bases to trimming and J lost 1 base, with 17 bases between them. The germline gives CDR1 SEHNR, CDR2 FQNEAQ (reference sequence). The CDR3 contains 16 residues. As DNA, the CDR3 is TGTGCCAGCAGCAGATTGGACAGCGCGCCCCAAGAGACCCAGTACTTC. This sequence encodes CASSRLDSAPQETQYF. The full variable domain, rest sourced from reference TRBV7-9 and TRBJ2-5, is DTGVSQNPRHKITKRGQNVTFRCDPISEHNRLYWYRQTLGQGPEFLTYFQNEAQLEKSRLLSDRFSAERPKGSFSTLEIQRTEQGDSAMYLCASSRLDSAPQETQYFGPGTRLLVL.

This chain connects TRBV20-1 to TRBJ2-3; 7 bases line up with TRBD2. The length of the CDR3 is 16 residues. From germline, CDR1 is DFQATT and CDR2 SNEGSKA (reference sequence). The ends lost 0 bases at V and 0 bases at J; junction bases unmatched: 6. CDR3 region: CSARDPGLTSTDTQYF. The CDR3 DNA sequence: TGCAGTGCTAGAGACCCGGGACTAACTAGCACAGATACGCAGTATTTT.

The rearrangement uses TRBV10-3 and TRBJ1-1, with no clear D. Germline-derived CDR1 and CDR2 are ENHRY and SYGVKD. The CDR3 covers 13 residues. Trimming took off 8 bases at V and 1 base at J, with 11 bases between the two ends. CDR3 sequence reads: CAIEGTANTEAFF. CDR3 DNA: TGTGCCATCGAGGGAACAGCGAACACTGAAGCTTTCTTT.

The chain is built from TRBV9 and TRBJ2-6; maybe TRBD2 (5 bases). The V gene lost 1 base and the J gene lost 2 bases, with 7 bases spanning the gap. Germline CDR1 SGDLS, CDR2 YYNGEE. This CDR3 is 15 amino acids long. CDR3 sequence reads: CASSVQRAGANVLTF. Written as DNA, the CDR3 is TGTGCCAGCAGCGTACAGAGGGCTGGGGCCAACGTCCTGACTTTC.

The chain couples TRBV7-8 to TRBJ2-2; a weak D match, TRBD2 (5 bases). With 2 bases removed from V and 0 bases from J, the gap between germline ends came to 7 bases. CDR1 and CDR2 (germline): SGHVS, FQNEAQ. This CDR3 spans 15 amino acids. The CDR3 DNA is TGTGCCAGCAGCTTACGGGGATCGAACACCGGGGAGCTGTTTTTT. This encodes CASSLRGSNTGELFF.

The CDR3: CASSGEGTKNTGELFF. As DNA, the CDR3 is TGTGCCAGCAGTGGAGAGGGGACTAAGAACACCGGGGAGCTGTTTTTT. The V gene is TRBV2, the J gene TRBJ2-2; 7 nucleotides line up with TRBD2. Germline values: CDR1 SNHLY, CDR2 FYNNEI. The CDR3 loop spans 16 amino acids. The V segment lost 4 bases and the J segment 1 base; nucleotides outside the gene matches: 6.

The chain combines TRBV9 with TRBJ2-5; D is undetermined. V was pared by 3 bases and J by 5 bases, with 14 bases between. CDR1 and CDR2 from the germline V gene are SGDLS and YYNGEE. This CDR3 is 14 amino acids long. The CDR3: CASSAFIVGETQYF. CDR3 nucleotides: TGTGCCAGCAGCGCGTTTATCGTGGGGGAGACCCAGTACTTC.

This sequence joins TRBV20-1 and TRBJ2-1; 8 positions match TRBD1. V shed 0 bases and J 0 bases; nucleotides not matched to a gene: 7. CDR3 length: 17 amino acids. Germline lookup yields CDR1 DFQATT and CDR2 SNEGSKA (reference sequence). The CDR3 DNA sequence: TGCAGTGCTAGAGATCTGACAGGGGAAGGCTCCTACAATGAGCAGTTCTTC. Residues: CSARDLTGEGSYNEQFF.

The chain recombines TRBV3-1 with TRBJ1-2, with 8 bases matching TRBD1. With 1 base clipped from V and 8 bases from J, the junction kept 3 bases outside the gene matches. Germline V gene sequence: CDR1 LGHDT, CDR2 YNNKEL (reference sequence). The CDR3 sequence is 13 residues long. CDR3 in DNA: TGTGCCAGCAGCCAAGCAGGGGGCAGCGGCTACACCTTC. Translation gives CASSQAGGSGYTF.

In DNA form, the CDR3 reads TGTGCCATCAGGGAGGGGGAGGACACTGAAGCTTTCTTT. Its translation is CAIREGEDTEAFF. The V call is TRBV10-3, the J call TRBJ1-1, with D possibly matching TRBD1 (6 bases). V lost 6 bases and J 3 bases, leaving 11 bases between the germline ends. This CDR3 comprises 13 residues. Germline lookup yields CDR1 ENHRY and CDR2 SYGVKD.

The rearrangement joins TRBV5-1 to TRBJ2-5; D call uncertain. With 4 bases removed from V and 4 bases from J, the gap between germline ends came to 8 bases. This CDR3 has 12 residues. Per germline, CDR1 SGHRS and CDR2 YFSETQ. The CDR3 region is CASSPPPETQYF. DNA for the CDR3: TGCGCCAGCAGCCCCCCTCCAGAGACCCAGTACTTC. Based on the CDR3 plus reference TRBV5-1 and TRBJ2-5, the full variable domain is KAGVTQTPRYLIKTRGQQVTLSCSPISGHRSVSWYQQTPGQGLQFLFEYFSETQRNKGNFPGRFSGRQFSNSRSEMNVSTLELGDSALYLCASSPPPETQYFGPGTRLLVL.

The V call is TRBV11-2, the J call TRBJ2-5, with D tentatively TRBD1 (6 bases). Germline loops: CDR1 SGHAT, CDR2 FQNNGV. The V and J ends lost 5 bases and 3 bases respectively, with 10 bases between them. The CDR3 totals 13 residues. The CDR3: CASSRTGKETQYF. CDR3 DNA sequence: TGTGCCAGCAGCCGAACAGGGAAAGAGACCCAGTACTTC.

This chain connects TRBV29-1 to TRBJ1-3, with D perhaps matching TRBD1 (5 bases). The CDR3 contains 15 residues. CDR1 is SQVTM, CDR2 ANQGSEA, per germline. V was pared by 8 bases and J by 1 base, with 18 bases between. CDR3 sequence: CSLVQGRTSGNTIYF. The CDR3 DNA reads TGCAGCCTTGTGCAGGGTAGGACGTCTGGAAACACCATATATTTT.

This clonotype occurred once. The gene calls are TRBV7-2 and TRBJ1-6; possibly TRBD1 for D (5 bases). With 0 bases removed from V and 10 bases from J, the gap between germline ends came to 13 bases. Germline V gene data show CDR1 as SGHTA and CDR2 as FQGNSA. The CDR3 extends over 15 amino acids. The CDR3 is CASSLAGAMGSPLHF. CDR3 DNA: TGTGCCAGCAGCTTAGCTGGGGCGATGGGCTCACCCCTCCACTTT.

The chain couples TRBV5-1 to TRBJ1-6; D is undetermined. Trimming stripped 3 bases from V and 8 bases from J, with 15 bases between. The germline V gene encodes CDR1 SGHRS and CDR2 YFSETQ. The CDR3 has 15 residues. For the CDR3, the DNA is TGCGCCAGCAGCTCTTCAGCTCCGTGGGATTCACCCCTCCACTTT. Protein: CASSSSAPWDSPLHF.

This clonotype was found once. The chain has TRBV11-2 and TRBJ2-5; TRBD1 or TRBD2 may be the D gene (5 bases each). Germline V gene sequence: CDR1 SGHAT, CDR2 FQNNGV. Trimming shortened V by 4 bases and J by 1 base, and 16 bases separated the two germline ends. The CDR3 is 16 amino acids. The CDR3 nucleotides are TGTGCCAGCAGCTCCATGCCCGGGGCTGCCCAAGAGACCCAGTACTTC. Residues: CASSSMPGAAQETQYF.

This sequence joins TRBV6-6 and TRBJ2-6; D call uncertain. The CDR3 is 14 residues long. CDR1 and CDR2 from the germline V gene are MNHNY and SVGAGI (reference sequence). The V and J ends lost 5 bases and 0 bases respectively, with 5 bases between them. In DNA, the CDR3 is TGTGCCAGCAGTACTCACTCTGGGGCCAACGTCCTGACTTTC. Translated: CASSTHSGANVLTF.

The V gene is TRBV2, the J gene TRBJ2-4; D is possibly TRBD1 or TRBD2 (5 bases each). Germline CDR1 SNHLY, CDR2 FYNNEI. CDR3 size: 14 residues. V lost 7 bases, J lost 8 bases, and 18 bases lay in between. CDR3: CASTPGRSQDIQYF. CDR3 DNA sequence: TGTGCCAGCACCCCGGGACGTAGTCAGGACATTCAGTACTTC.

The chain uses TRBV15 and TRBJ2-1; 14 bases are shared with TRBD2. The CDR3 has 18 amino acids. Trimming at V came to 0 bases and at J to 2 bases, leaving 3 bases not matched to a gene. Germline V CDR1 and CDR2: LNHNV, YYDKDF (reference sequence). In nucleotides, the CDR3 is TGTGCCACCAGCAGAGATAGGACTAGCGGGGGGACCTACAATGAGCAGTTCTTC. Its protein is CATSRDRTSGGTYNEQFF.

Here the CDR3 DNA reads TGTGCCAGCAGCTTAACCAGTACCTACGAGCAGTACTTC. Translation: CASSLTSTYEQYF. The chain is built from TRBV11-3 and TRBJ2-7; unclear D gene. V was clipped by 2 bases and J by 2 bases, with 7 bases between them. The V gene's germline CDR1 is SGHNT and CDR2 YENEEA. This CDR3 spans 13 amino acids.

The chain combines TRBV4-3 with TRBJ2-1, with D perhaps TRBD1 (6 bases). Germline-derived CDR1 and CDR2 are LGHNA and YSLEER. The length of the CDR3 is 16 residues. V was cut by 3 bases and J by 5 bases, with 17 bases left in between. The CDR3 loop is CASSQDFSGTNNEQFF. The CDR3 DNA is TGCGCCAGCAGCCAGGACTTCTCCGGGACAAACAATGAGCAGTTCTTC.

The chain is built from TRBV11-2 and TRBJ2-5, with D perhaps matching TRBD1 or TRBD2 (5 bases each). Germline CDR1 is SGHAT and CDR2 is FQNNGV. V lost 0 bases and J lost 4, with 18 bases in between. The CDR3 consists of 17 residues. The chain's CDR3 is CASSLDSLGVTGETQYF. The CDR3 DNA follows: TGTGCCAGCAGCTTAGATTCTTTGGGGGTCACGGGAGAGACCCAGTACTTC.

J is TRBJ1-5 and V is TRBV6-6; no clear D gene. Trimming left V 2 bases short and J 1 base short, with 6 bases between. Germline V gene lookup returns CDR1 MNHNY and CDR2 SVGAGI (reference sequence). The CDR3 runs 14 residues. The CDR3, as DNA: TGTGCCAGCAGTTACCGAGAAAGCAATCAGCCCCAGCATTTT. Amino acid sequence: CASSYRESNQPQHF.

The chain is built from TRBV6-5 and TRBJ1-3; D uncertain. With 2 bases removed from V and 2 bases from J, the gap between germline ends came to 10 bases. The CDR3 runs 15 residues. Germline lookup yields CDR1 MNHEY and CDR2 SVGAGI. CDR3 sequence reads: CASSYAGNAGNTIYF. As DNA, the CDR3 is TGTGCCAGCAGTTACGCGGGGAATGCTGGAAACACCATATATTTT.